These 9 T cell receptor beta chains came from one sample sequenced in a study of blood T cell repertoires in COVID-19. The data were produced by immunoSEQ multiplex PCR, yet TCRdb's version contains in-frame clones alone and is incomplete. The sample records roughly 700,000 clones, more than 80% being singletons. Material: peripheral blood. The receptors come from a woman aged 18-29 years with acute or convalescent COVID-19.

This clone has only a few counts. The rearrangement uses TRBV18 and TRBJ1-1; 9 bases match TRBD1. Germline V gives CDR1 KGHSH, CDR2 LQKENI. V lost 3 bases, J lost 5 bases, and 13 bases stayed unmatched. The CDR3 runs 17 residues. CDR3 DNA: TGTGCCAGCTCACCCCGACAGGGGGTAAGGGAAAGGACTGAAGCTTTCTTT. It codes for CASSPRQGVRERTEAFF.

The sample holds one count of this clone. The chain links TRBV6-5 to TRBJ1-2, with TRBD1 matching 7 bases. The CDR3 has 13 residues. Germline V gene lookup returns CDR1 MNHEY and CDR2 SVGAGI. Trimming took 10 bases from V and 7 from J; bases not matched to a gene: 12. CDR3 loop: CATHTGTASGYTF. CDR3 bases: TGTGCCACCCACACAGGGACAGCTTCTGGCTACACCTTC.

The chain recombines TRBV9 with TRBJ1-5, with 7 bases aligning to TRBD1. With 4 bases clipped from V and 4 bases from J, the junction kept 8 bases outside the gene matches. The CDR3 has 15 residues. The germline CDR1 and CDR2 sequences are SGDLS and YYNGEE. CDR3 sequence: CASSPRQGENQPQHF. The CDR3 DNA sequence: TGTGCCAGCAGCCCTCGACAGGGAGAAAATCAGCCCCAGCATTTT. Full variable domain (outside the CDR3, taken from reference TRBV9 and TRBJ1-5): DSGVTQTPKHLITATGQRVTLRCSPRSGDLSVYWYQQSLDQGLQFLIQYYNGEERAKGNILERFSAQQFPDLHSELNLSSLELGDSALYFCASSPRQGENQPQHFGDGTRLSIL.

This chain links TRBV5-1 with TRBJ1-4, with 7 bases lining up with TRBD1. With V trimmed by 2 bases and J by 8 bases, 12 bases remained unmatched. The CDR3 totals 16 residues. Germline V gene sequence: CDR1 SGHRS, CDR2 YFSETQ. The CDR3 is CASSFYRQGGGEKLFF. In DNA form, the CDR3 reads TGCGCCAGCAGCTTTTATCGACAGGGAGGTGGGGAAAAACTGTTTTTT.

The genes are TRBV19 and TRBJ2-3; 16 positions match TRBD2. Germline CDR1 is LNHDA and CDR2 is SQIVND (reference sequence). The V segment lost 5 bases and the J segment 4 bases; nucleotides outside the gene matches: 6. The CDR3 length is 17 residues. Here the CDR3 DNA reads TGTGCCAGTAGTTCCGGGACTAGCGGGGGGGCTTCAGATACGCAGTATTTT. It is translated as CASSSGTSGGASDTQYF.

This clone was picked up one time. The J gene is TRBJ2-3, the V gene TRBV3-1 (or the pseudogene TRBV3-2), with D possibly matching TRBD2 (6 bases). Deletions cut 3 bases from V and 6 bases from J, with 19 bases between. CDR1 and CDR2 from the germline V gene are LGHDT and YNNKEL (reference sequence). The CDR3 runs 16 residues. CDR3: CASSHVQGGLMDTQYF. The CDR3 region has the DNA TGTGCCAGCAGCCATGTGCAGGGAGGCCTCATGGATACGCAGTATTTT.

CDR3 amino acids: CASSLRDRTNYGYTF. The CDR3 bases are TGCGCCAGCAGCTTGAGGGACAGAACTAACTATGGCTACACCTTC. The chain combines TRBV5-1 with TRBJ1-2; the match to TRBD1 covers 7 bases. CDR1 SGHRS and CDR2 YFSETQ come from the germline V gene. V was pared by 1 base and J by 0 bases, with 3 bases of the junction left unmatched. The CDR3 covers 15 residues.

This chain links TRBV7-9 with TRBJ2-7, with 8 nucleotides matching TRBD1. The germline V gene has CDR1 SEHNR and CDR2 FQNEAQ (reference sequence). The CDR3 is 15 residues long. Unmatched junction bases numbered 11, after V lost 8 bases and J lost 2 bases. CDR3 residues: CASHSGTGVTYEQYF. In nucleotides, the CDR3 is TGTGCCAGCCATTCTGGGACAGGCGTCACCTACGAGCAGTACTTC.

Concerning this clone itself: The same CDR3 can be traced to other DNA sequences in this sample. The DNA for the CDR3 is TGTGCCAGTAGTATCACGGGAAACTACGAGCAGTACTTC. Translation: CASSITGNYEQYF. This sequence joins TRBV19 and TRBJ2-7; possible D gene TRBD2, 5 bases. The CDR3 is made up of 13 amino acids. Trimming took 3 bases from V and 3 from J, leaving 9 bases between them. Germline-derived CDR1 and CDR2 are LNHDA and SQIVND (reference sequence).